This T cell receptor (beta chain) was profiled in a study of CD8 T cells in ankylosing spondylitis. Findings and caveats of the study: Relatively rare in peripheral blood, disease-linked clones were also CD8+. Characteristic, it appeared, of ankylosing spondylitis blood was a TCR beta motif of eight or nine highly homologous variants. Disease-linked clones reportedly showed significant enrichment in matched ankylosing spondylitis synovial fluid. Existing reports had already noted some motif variants in reactive arthritis synovial fluid and blood.

As the method for making TCR beta libraries, quantitative 5'-RACE with molecular barcodes was used. MiXCR, applied by TCRdb to the 5' RACE reads, yields one record per CDR3 protein. Of about 750,000 distinct CDR3 sequences in the sample, 15% to 20% are singletons; the top ten hold approximately 18%. Trimming took off 5 bases at V and 7 bases at J, with 11 bases between the two ends. This CDR3 region has 13 residues. Per germline, CDR1 SGHTA and CDR2 FQGTGA. In regard to this clonotype: Its specificity is unknown.

Sample: blood, either unsorted or a sorted T cell fraction (not recorded which). The rearrangement links TRBV7-3 to TRBJ2-2; possibly TRBD1 for D (6 bases). The TCR comes from a male donor with ankylosing spondylitis. CDR3 sequence reads: CASSRGQSGELFF. CDR3 nucleotide sequence: TGTGCCAGCAGCAGAGGACAGAGCGGGGAGCTGTTTTTT.